This T cell receptor (beta chain) was recovered during a study of response to subunit inactivated influenza vaccine (dated by TCRdb to 2017 to 2018). As for the study more broadly: Deep quantitative T cell receptor repertoire profiling was used in the study to track responses to a trivalent subunit inactivated influenza vaccine. Results the study describes overall, beyond this receptor: The authors proposed that each seasonal influenza vaccination may bring in only a limited number of new T cells.

For this chain, trimming is 6 bases at the V end and 4 bases at the J end, and the number of junction bases without a gene match is 9. The CDR3, from cysteine to phenylalanine, totals 15 residues. Here the CDR3 DNA is all that survives: 45 bases in frame from base 1. For CDR1 and CDR2, the germline V gene lists MNHNS and SASEGT. The library was generated by RT-PCR. The data were produced on an Illumina HiSeq 2500. TCRdb redid the processing of the public reads, applying fastp at Q25 and MiXCR, and retained in-frame beta chains. Each CDR3 protein appears once, grouped with its most common genes and DNA. This sample holds around 470,000 distinct CDR3 sequences; 7.2% were observed only once. The ten largest make up about 12% of the sample. With respect to this clonotype: Which antigen it targets is not known. No much larger clone is present one base from it, and per-base qualities are unavailable.

The sample in question was PBMCs from blood, obtained roughly 24 months after vaccination. The chain joins TRBV6-1 to TRBJ2-1; 7 nucleotides in the junction match TRBD2. This clonotype was obtained from a man aged 50-75 years who received an inactivated influenza vaccine. Donor details come from another sample of the same person, matched by shared clones. The DNA sequence is as follows: TGTGCCAGCAGAAGATCTAGCGGTCCTTACAATGAGCAGTTCTTC. It specifies CASRRSSGPYNEQFF.